The sequence of this TCR beta chain was determined in a study of blood T cell dynamics during melanoma immunotherapy. Study as a whole: Standard first-line treatment here was pembrolizumab or nivolumab plus ipilimumab in metastatic melanoma. Findings and limits, study-wide: The most clonal sorted CD8+ subset, immune-effector cells, was closest to cell-free DNA CDR3 sequences. It remained unknown if the driving T cell clones were melanoma-specific.

The germline V and J ends were trimmed by 1 base and 0 bases, with 7 bases remaining between them. The CDR3 is 15 amino acids. From germline, CDR1 is LNHDA and CDR2 SQIVND (reference sequence). The sample holds one count of this clone. Its specificity is not known. Measured with immunoSEQ multiplex PCR; TCRdb has only the in-frame clones, and not every one. The sample has 2,000 or so clones, 94% seen once. As to time point: week 3, after first cycle of checkpoint inhibitor. The specimen was effector memory CD8+ T cells from blood, collected from a patient treated with checkpoint blockade. The J gene is TRBJ1-3, the V gene TRBV19; D gene uncertain. This clonotype originated in a human donor with melanoma. The CDR3 spells CASSIGAGSGNTIYF. CDR3 bases: TGTGCCAGTAGTATAGGTGCAGGCTCTGGAAACACCATATATTTT. The full variable domain, in which reference TRBV19 and TRBJ1-3 provide the parts outside the CDR3, is DGGITQSPKYLFRKEGQNVTLSCEQNLNHDAMYWYRQDPGQGLRLIYYSQIVNDFQKGDIAEGYSVSREKKESFPLTVTSAQKNPTAFYLCASSIGAGSGNTIYFGEGSWLTVV.